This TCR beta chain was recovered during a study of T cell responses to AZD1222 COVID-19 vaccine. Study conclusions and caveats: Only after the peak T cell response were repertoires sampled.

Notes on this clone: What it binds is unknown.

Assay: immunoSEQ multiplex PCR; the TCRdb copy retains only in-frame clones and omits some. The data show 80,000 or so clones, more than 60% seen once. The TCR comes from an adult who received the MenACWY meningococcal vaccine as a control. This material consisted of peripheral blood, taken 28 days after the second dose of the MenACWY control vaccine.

CDR3 bases: TGTGCCAGCAGCCCCCCAGGGGCGACAGTCACAGATACGCAGTATTTT. Amino acids: CASSPPGATVTDTQYF. The chain employs TRBV28 and TRBJ2-3, with a tentative D call TRBD1 (6 bases). The germline CDR1 and CDR2 sequences are MDHEN and SYDVKM. The V end lost 6 bases, the J end lost 2 bases, and 18 bases lay between the germline ends. This CDR3 has 16 residues.